The clone carrying this T cell receptor beta chain turned up a few times. Germline V lookup: CDR1 SNHLY, CDR2 FYNNEI. Trimming cost V 8 bases and J 1 base; bases outside gene matches: 6. This CDR3 is built from 15 residues. This sample is drawn from a study of blood T cell repertoires in COVID-19. The data were produced by immunoSEQ multiplex PCR, yet TCRdb's version contains in-frame clones alone and is incomplete. The profile covers 400,000 to 450,000 clones, with 85% to 90% appearing a single time and 0.7% to 0.85% taken by the ten largest. V and J are TRBV2 and TRBJ1-2, with TRBD1 matching 11 bases. This receptor was identified in a man aged 18 to 29 with COVID-19, enrolled during active disease. Sequencing input: peripheral blood. CDR3 bases: TGTGCCAGCGTGGGACAGGGGGGGGATAACTATGGCTACACCTTC. This gives the protein CASVGQGGDNYGYTF.